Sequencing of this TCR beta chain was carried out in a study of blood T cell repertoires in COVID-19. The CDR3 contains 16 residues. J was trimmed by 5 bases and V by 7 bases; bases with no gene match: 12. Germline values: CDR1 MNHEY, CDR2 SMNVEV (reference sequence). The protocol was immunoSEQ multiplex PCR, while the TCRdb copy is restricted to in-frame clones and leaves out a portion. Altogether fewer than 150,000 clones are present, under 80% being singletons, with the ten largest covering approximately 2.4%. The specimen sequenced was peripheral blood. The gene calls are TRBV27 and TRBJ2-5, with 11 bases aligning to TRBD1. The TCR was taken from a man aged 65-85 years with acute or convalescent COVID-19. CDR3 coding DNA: TGTGCCAGCACCCGATGGGGACAGGGGGTTGGTGAGACCCAGTACTTC. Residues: CASTRWGQGVGETQYF.